The sequence of this T cell receptor beta chain was determined in a study of shared clonotypes between healthy human individuals. CD45RO negativity and positive selection for CCR7 defined naive CD8 cells, a population that excluded terminally differentiated effector memory CD45RA+ cells. Clones were sequenced by immunoSEQ multiplex PCR, and TCRdb holds only the in-frame ones, with some missing. The sample yields about 820,000 clones, 80% to 95% seen once. Points from the study as a whole: Researchers sampled blood only, noting tissue repertoires likely differ. Naive subsets generally had larger estimated richness than memory subsets.

The germline V gene encodes CDR1 MDHEN and CDR2 SYDVKM. V was trimmed by 4 bases and J by 3 bases, leaving 15 bases between them. The CDR3 spans 16 residues. As to this clone: The antigen remains unidentified.

The sample was naive CD8+ T cells sorted from blood. The sequence derives from a man aged 30 to 45 in good health. The chain combines TRBV28 with TRBJ1-4, with D perhaps TRBD1 (6 bases). The CDR3 region is CASSSRGALANEKLFF. DNA for the CDR3: TGTGCCAGCAGTTCCAGGGGTGCATTGGCTAATGAAAAACTGTTTTTT.